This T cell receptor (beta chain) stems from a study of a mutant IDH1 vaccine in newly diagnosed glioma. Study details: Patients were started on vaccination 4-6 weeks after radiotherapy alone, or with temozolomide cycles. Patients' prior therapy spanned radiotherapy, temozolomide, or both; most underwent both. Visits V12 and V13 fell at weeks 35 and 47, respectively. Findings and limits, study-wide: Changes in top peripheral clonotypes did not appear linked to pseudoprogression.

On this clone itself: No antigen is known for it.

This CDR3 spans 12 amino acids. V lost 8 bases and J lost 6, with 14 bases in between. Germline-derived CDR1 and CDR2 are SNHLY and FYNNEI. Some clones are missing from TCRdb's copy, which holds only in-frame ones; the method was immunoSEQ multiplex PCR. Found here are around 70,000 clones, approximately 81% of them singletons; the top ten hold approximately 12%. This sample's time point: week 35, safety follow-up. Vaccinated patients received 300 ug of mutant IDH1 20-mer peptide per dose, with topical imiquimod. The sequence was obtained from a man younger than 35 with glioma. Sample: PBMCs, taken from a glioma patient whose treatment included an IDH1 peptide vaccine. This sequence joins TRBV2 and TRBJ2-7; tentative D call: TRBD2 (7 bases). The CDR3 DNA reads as TGTGCCAGCCGGCACGGGGGGCCCGAGCAGTACTTC. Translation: CASRHGGPEQYF.